This TCR beta chain was recovered during a study of blood T cell repertoires in COVID-19. Background on the study: There were acute and convalescent COVID-19 samples, and they came from the United States, Italy and Spain. In each case, the material was cDNA or gDNA derived from T cells, B-cell-depleted T cells, or PBMCs.

Germline CDR1 and CDR2: KGHSH and LQKENI. V lost 4 bases and J lost 2, with 15 bases in between. This CDR3 contains 16 residues. As originally analysed: How many nucleated cells were present was estimated from reference gene primer amplification. Libraries were prepared by immunoSEQ multiplex PCR; TCRdb keeps only in-frame clonotypes and omits some of them. The V and J calls and clone size are taken from that table; D and trimming were inferred from the DNA. The sample contains under 300,000 clones, about 89% of which appear only once. The sample consisted of peripheral blood. V usage is TRBV18 and J usage is TRBJ1-3; a weak D match, TRBD1 (5 bases). The clonotype was recovered from a man between 45 and 60 years old with acute or convalescent COVID-19. The CDR3 here is CASSLERDRTGNTIYF. The CDR3 DNA reads TGTGCCAGCTCACTTGAGCGGGACCGAACTGGAAACACCATATATTTT.